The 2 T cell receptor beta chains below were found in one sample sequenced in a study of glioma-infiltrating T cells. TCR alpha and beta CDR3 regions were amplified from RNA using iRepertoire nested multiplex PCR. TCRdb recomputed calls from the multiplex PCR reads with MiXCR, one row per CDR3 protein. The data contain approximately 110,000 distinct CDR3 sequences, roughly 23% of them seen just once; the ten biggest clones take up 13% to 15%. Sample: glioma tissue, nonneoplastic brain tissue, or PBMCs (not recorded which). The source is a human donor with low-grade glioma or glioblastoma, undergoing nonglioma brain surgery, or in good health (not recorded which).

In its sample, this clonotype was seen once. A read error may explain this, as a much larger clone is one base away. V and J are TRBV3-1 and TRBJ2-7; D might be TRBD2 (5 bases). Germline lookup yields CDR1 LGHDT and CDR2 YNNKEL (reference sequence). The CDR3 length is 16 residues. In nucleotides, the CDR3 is TGTGCCAGCATCCAAGATTTCTCGGGAACCGACTACGAGCAGTACTTC. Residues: CASIQDFSGTDYEQYF.

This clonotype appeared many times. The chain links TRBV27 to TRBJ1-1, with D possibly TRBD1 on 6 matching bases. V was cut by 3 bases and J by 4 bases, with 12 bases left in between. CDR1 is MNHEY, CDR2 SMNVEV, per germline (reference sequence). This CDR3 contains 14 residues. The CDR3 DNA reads TGTGCCAGCAGTTTGCGGGGAGGGGGCACTGAAGCTTTCTTT. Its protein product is CASSLRGGGTEAFF.